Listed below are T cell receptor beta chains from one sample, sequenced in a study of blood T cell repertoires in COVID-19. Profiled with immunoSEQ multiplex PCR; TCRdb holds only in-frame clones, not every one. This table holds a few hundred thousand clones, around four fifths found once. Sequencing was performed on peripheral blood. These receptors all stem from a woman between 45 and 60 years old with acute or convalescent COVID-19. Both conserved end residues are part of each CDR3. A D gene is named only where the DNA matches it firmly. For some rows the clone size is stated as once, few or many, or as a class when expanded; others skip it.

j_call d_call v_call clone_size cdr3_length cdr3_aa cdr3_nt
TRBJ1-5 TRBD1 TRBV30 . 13 CAWGQGTNQPQHF TGTGCCTGGGGACAGGGTACCAATCAGCCCCAGCATTTT
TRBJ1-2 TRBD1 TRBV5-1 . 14 CASSPQTSTGQGVF TGCGCCAGCAGTCCCCAAACGTCAACGGGACAGGGAGTCTTC
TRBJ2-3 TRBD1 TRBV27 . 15 CASSKQGAGTDTQYF TGTGCCAGCAGTAAACAGGGGGCCGGCACAGATACGCAGTATTTT
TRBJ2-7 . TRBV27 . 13 CASSSHFRSEQYF TGTGCCAGCAGTTCCCATTTTAGATCCGAGCAGTACTTC
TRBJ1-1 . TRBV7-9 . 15 CASSLAKWETRAAFF TGTGCCAGCAGCTTAGCGAAGTGGGAGACTCGAGCCGCTTTCTTT
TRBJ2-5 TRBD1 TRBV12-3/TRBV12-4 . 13 CAYPDRGQETQYF TGTGCCTACCCGGACAGGGGCCAAGAGACCCAGTACTTC
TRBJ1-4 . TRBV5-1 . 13 CASSLATGEKLFF TGCGCCAGCAGCTTAGCGACGGGGGAAAAACTGTTTTTT
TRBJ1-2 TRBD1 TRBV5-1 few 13 CASSSQGEYGYTF TGCGCCAGCAGCTCTCAGGGGGAGTATGGCTACACCTTC
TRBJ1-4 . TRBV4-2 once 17 CASSQDAGLATNEKLFF TGTGCCAGCAGCCAAGATGCGGGGCTAGCAACTAATGAAAAACTGTTTTTT
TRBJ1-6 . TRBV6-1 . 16 CASSDVAGSYNSPLHF TGTGCCAGCAGTGATGTCGCAGGGTCCTATAATTCACCCCTCCACTTT
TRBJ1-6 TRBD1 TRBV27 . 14 CASTVGTANSPLHF TGTGCCAGCACCGTCGGGACAGCGAATTCACCCCTCCACTTT
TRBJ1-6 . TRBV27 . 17 CASTQMGADPYNSPLHF TGTGCCAGCACACAGATGGGGGCAGACCCCTATAATTCACCCCTCCACTTT
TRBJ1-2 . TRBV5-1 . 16 CASSLMDWRLGYGYTF TGCGCCAGCAGCTTGATGGATTGGAGACTTGGCTATGGCTACACCTTC
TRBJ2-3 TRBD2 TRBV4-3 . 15 CASSKGTSGTDTQYF TGCGCCAGCAGCAAAGGGACTAGCGGCACAGATACGCAGTATTTT
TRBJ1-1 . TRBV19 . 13 CASSTTQNTEAFF TGTGCCAGTAGTACCACTCAGAACACTGAAGCTTTCTTT
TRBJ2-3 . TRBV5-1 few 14 CASSKGLTMNTQYF TGCGCCAGCAGCAAGGGACTCACCATGAATACGCAGTATTTT
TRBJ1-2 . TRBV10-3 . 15 CAISLARGESDGYTF TGTGCCATCAGCCTTGCCCGGGGGGAATCAGATGGCTACACCTTC
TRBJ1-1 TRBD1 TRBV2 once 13 CASSGADRDEAFF TGTGCCAGCAGTGGAGCCGACAGGGATGAAGCTTTCTTT
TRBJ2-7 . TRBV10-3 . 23 CAISEFFSLLFTPLGFFSYEQYF TGTGCCATATCTGAGTTTTTCTCCCTTCTCTTCACCCCACTAGGCTTCTTCTCCTACGAGCAGTACTTC
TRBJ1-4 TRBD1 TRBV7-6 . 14 CASTPGTEGEKLFF TGTGCCAGCACCCCGGGGACAGAGGGGGAAAAACTGTTTTTT
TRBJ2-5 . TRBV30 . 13 CAWSVGRGKTQYF TGTGCCTGGAGTGTAGGACGGGGAAAGACCCAGTACTTC
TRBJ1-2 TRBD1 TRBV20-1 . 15 CSASPQGRVGYGYTF TGCAGTGCTAGTCCACAGGGGCGAGTGGGCTATGGCTACACCTTC
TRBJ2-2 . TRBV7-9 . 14 CASTPSGRDGELFF TGTGCCAGCACCCCGTCAGGGCGGGACGGGGAGCTGTTTTTT
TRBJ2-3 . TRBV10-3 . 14 CAISESEITDTQYF TGTGCCATCAGTGAGTCGGAGATCACAGATACGCAGTATTTT
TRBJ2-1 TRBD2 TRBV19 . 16 CASSITSGGSYNEQFF TGTGCCAGTAGTATTACTAGCGGGGGCTCCTACAATGAGCAGTTCTTC
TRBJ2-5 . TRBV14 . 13 CASSHPGQETQYF TGTGCCAGCAGCCATCCGGGGCAAGAGACCCAGTACTTC
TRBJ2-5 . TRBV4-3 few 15 CASSPLGQEQETQYF TGCGCCAGCAGCCCCCTGGGGCAGGAGCAAGAGACCCAGTACTTC
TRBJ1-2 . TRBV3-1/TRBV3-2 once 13 CASSQDRGFGYTF TGTGCCAGCAGCCAAGATAGAGGATTTGGCTACACCTTC
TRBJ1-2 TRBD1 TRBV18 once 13 CASSRGQGDGYTF TGTGCCAGCTCGCGCGGACAGGGGGATGGCTACACCTTC